A selection of T cell receptor beta chains follows, all from one sample in a study of cytomegalovirus exposure and HLA in healthy donors. Generated by immunoSEQ multiplex PCR, the TCRdb table keeps only in-frame clones and is missing some. The sample holds 90,000 to 150,000 clones, 70% to 80% seen once. The sequencing input was PBMCs. The receptors shown here come from a woman between 40 and 55 years old in good health and CMV-seropositive. Each CDR3 is given with its conserved first and last residue. D genes are given only for firm matches. Only some rows state a clone size, as once, few, many or a class for expanded clones.

v_call: TRBV2
d_call: NA
j_call: TRBJ1-1
clone_size: NA
cdr3_aa: CASSYTGSTEAFF
cdr3_nt: TGTGCCAGCAGTTACACCGGGAGCACTGAAGCTTTCTTT

v_call: TRBV29-1
d_call: TRBD1
j_call: TRBJ1-4
clone_size: NA
cdr3_aa: CSVSRDRGNEKLFF
cdr3_nt: TGCAGCGTGAGCCGGGACAGGGGTAATGAAAAACTGTTTTTT

v_call: TRBV5-1
d_call: NA
j_call: TRBJ1-5
clone_size: NA
cdr3_aa: CASSPGGADQPQHF
cdr3_nt: TGCGCCAGCAGCCCGGGGGGGGCGGATCAGCCCCAGCATTTT

v_call: TRBV5-1
d_call: NA
j_call: TRBJ2-1
clone_size: NA
cdr3_aa: CASSVGGRVVSEQFF
cdr3_nt: TGCGCCAGCAGCGTCGGTGGGCGTGTCGTTTCTGAGCAGTTCTTC

v_call: TRBV9
d_call: NA
j_call: TRBJ1-1
clone_size: NA
cdr3_aa: CASSVANPTDTEAFF
cdr3_nt: TGTGCCAGCAGCGTAGCGAATCCAACGGACACTGAAGCTTTCTTT

v_call: TRBV5-6
d_call: TRBD1
j_call: TRBJ1-6
clone_size: NA
cdr3_aa: CASSTTGGNSPLHF
cdr3_nt: TGTGCCAGCAGCACGACAGGGGGAAATTCACCCCTCCACTTT

v_call: TRBV11-2
d_call: NA
j_call: TRBJ2-1
clone_size: NA
cdr3_aa: CASSLDLTHNEQFF
cdr3_nt: TGTGCCAGCAGCTTAGATTTAACTCACAATGAGCAGTTCTTC

v_call: TRBV29-1
d_call: NA
j_call: TRBJ1-5
clone_size: NA
cdr3_aa: CSVVDRQNQPQHF
cdr3_nt: TGCAGCGTAGTAGACAGACAAAATCAGCCCCAGCATTTT

v_call: TRBV5-6
d_call: NA
j_call: TRBJ1-1
clone_size: once
cdr3_aa: CASSFLGGLDTEAFF
cdr3_nt: TGTGCCAGCAGCTTTCTTGGGGGGTTGGACACTGAAGCTTTCTTT

v_call: TRBV9
d_call: NA
j_call: TRBJ2-7
clone_size: NA
cdr3_aa: CASSAGPYGAYEQYF
cdr3_nt: TGTGCCAGCAGCGCCGGACCGTACGGGGCCTACGAGCAGTACTTC

v_call: TRBV7-6
d_call: NA
j_call: TRBJ1-4
clone_size: NA
cdr3_aa: CASSLAQVREKLFF
cdr3_nt: TGTGCCAGCAGCTTAGCCCAGGTCCGGGAAAAACTGTTTTTT

v_call: TRBV6-1
d_call: NA
j_call: TRBJ1-2
clone_size: NA
cdr3_aa: CASSEAADGYTF
cdr3_nt: TGTGCCAGCAGCGAAGCGGCGGATGGCTACACCTTC

v_call: TRBV30
d_call: NA
j_call: TRBJ1-1
clone_size: NA
cdr3_aa: CAWSLPAARLRTEAFF
cdr3_nt: TGTGCCTGGAGTCTCCCAGCAGCCCGGTTGAGGACTGAAGCTTTCTTT

v_call: TRBV6-1
d_call: NA
j_call: TRBJ2-7
clone_size: NA
cdr3_aa: CASKRGTYEQYF
cdr3_nt: TGTGCCAGCAAACGGGGAACCTACGAGCAGTACTTC

v_call: TRBV7-8
d_call: NA
j_call: TRBJ1-6
clone_size: few
cdr3_aa: CASSLEVWSSYNSPLHF
cdr3_nt: TGTGCCAGCAGCTTAGAGGTGTGGAGCTCCTATAATTCACCCCTCCACTTT

v_call: TRBV7-9
d_call: NA
j_call: TRBJ2-7
clone_size: NA
cdr3_aa: CASSEGRDSYEQYF
cdr3_nt: TGTGCCAGCAGCGAAGGCCGGGACTCCTACGAGCAGTACTTC

v_call: TRBV30
d_call: TRBD2
j_call: TRBJ2-1
clone_size: once
cdr3_aa: CAWSPGLAGGGQFF
cdr3_nt: TGTGCCTGGAGCCCTGGACTAGCGGGGGGTGGGCAGTTCTTC

v_call: TRBV7-6
d_call: NA
j_call: TRBJ1-1
clone_size: NA
cdr3_aa: CASSLAGPSEAFF
cdr3_nt: TGTGCCAGCAGCTTGGCGGGACCGAGTGAAGCTTTCTTT

v_call: TRBV5-1
d_call: NA
j_call: TRBJ1-1
clone_size: NA
cdr3_aa: CASSLAGNTEAFF
cdr3_nt: TGCGCCAGCAGCTTGGCAGGGAACACTGAAGCTTTCTTT

v_call: TRBV2
d_call: NA
j_call: TRBJ1-1
clone_size: NA
cdr3_aa: CASSALNRGEAFF
cdr3_nt: TGTGCCAGCTCAGCCTTGAACCGAGGGGAAGCTTTCTTT

v_call: TRBV23-1
d_call: TRBD1
j_call: TRBJ1-2
clone_size: NA
cdr3_aa: CASSHLNRTGPYGYTF
cdr3_nt: TGCGCCAGCAGTCACTTGAACCGGACAGGACCTTATGGCTACACCTTC

v_call: TRBV6-5
d_call: NA
j_call: TRBJ2-7
clone_size: NA
cdr3_aa: CASSYSRTAYEQYF
cdr3_nt: TGTGCCAGCAGTTACTCGAGAACAGCCTACGAGCAGTACTTC

v_call: TRBV9
d_call: NA
j_call: TRBJ2-3
clone_size: few
cdr3_aa: CASSSGRQAPTPLDTQYF
cdr3_nt: TGTGCCAGCAGCTCAGGGAGGCAAGCCCCGACACCCTTAGATACGCAGTATTTT

v_call: TRBV19
d_call: NA
j_call: TRBJ1-2
clone_size: NA
cdr3_aa: CASRTNERGYGYTF
cdr3_nt: TGTGCCAGTCGCACTAACGAAAGGGGTTATGGCTACACCTTC

v_call: TRBV7-8
d_call: NA
j_call: TRBJ1-2
clone_size: NA
cdr3_aa: CASSSRREKSGYTF
cdr3_nt: TGTGCCAGCAGCTCCCGACGGGAGAAAAGCGGCTACACCTTC

v_call: TRBV13
d_call: NA
j_call: TRBJ2-4
clone_size: NA
cdr3_aa: CASSLQGRGAKNIQYF
cdr3_nt: TGTGCCAGCAGCTTACAGGGGAGAGGTGCCAAAAACATTCAGTACTTC

v_call: TRBV30
d_call: NA
j_call: TRBJ1-1
clone_size: NA
cdr3_aa: CAWSALVPNTEAFF
cdr3_nt: TGTGCCTGGAGTGCCCTAGTGCCGAACACTGAAGCTTTCTTT

v_call: TRBV30
d_call: NA
j_call: TRBJ1-4
clone_size: NA
cdr3_aa: CAWSGGIREKLFF
cdr3_nt: TGTGCCTGGAGCGGAGGCATCCGGGAAAAACTGTTTTTT

v_call: TRBV2
d_call: NA
j_call: TRBJ1-2
clone_size: NA
cdr3_aa: CASSLYYGYTF
cdr3_nt: TGTGCCAGCAGCCTTTACTATGGCTACACCTTC

v_call: TRBV12-2
d_call: NA
j_call: TRBJ2-7
clone_size: NA
cdr3_aa: CASRLAWTERRCYEQYF
cdr3_nt: TGTGCAAGTCGCTTAGCGTGGACTGAGCGGAGATGCTACGAGCAGTACTTC

v_call: TRBV19
d_call: NA
j_call: TRBJ2-7
clone_size: NA
cdr3_aa: CASSSSGYEQYF
cdr3_nt: TGTGCCAGTAGTTCGTCAGGGTATGAGCAGTACTTC

v_call: TRBV6-5
d_call: NA
j_call: TRBJ1-1
clone_size: many
cdr3_aa: CASSYSANTEAFF
cdr3_nt: TGTGCCAGCAGTTACTCAGCTAACACTGAAGCTTTCTTT

v_call: TRBV19
d_call: TRBD1
j_call: TRBJ1-5
clone_size: NA
cdr3_aa: CASSLTGFQPQHF
cdr3_nt: TGTGCCAGTAGTTTGACAGGGTTTCAGCCCCAGCATTTT

v_call: TRBV6-4
d_call: NA
j_call: TRBJ1-1
clone_size: NA
cdr3_aa: CASSQQGPNTEAFF
cdr3_nt: TGTGCCAGCAGTCAACAGGGACCCAACACTGAAGCTTTCTTT

v_call: TRBV25-1
d_call: NA
j_call: TRBJ1-1
clone_size: NA
cdr3_aa: CASSEYQGNTEAFF
cdr3_nt: TGTGCCAGCAGTGAATATCAGGGAAACACTGAAGCTTTCTTT

v_call: TRBV30
d_call: NA
j_call: TRBJ1-5
clone_size: NA
cdr3_aa: CAWSVRRNQPQHF
cdr3_nt: TGTGCCTGGAGTGTACGGAGGAATCAGCCCCAGCATTTT

v_call: TRBV10-3
d_call: TRBD2
j_call: TRBJ2-5
clone_size: NA
cdr3_aa: CAISHGTSGETQYF
cdr3_nt: TGTGCCATCAGCCATGGGACTAGCGGAGAGACCCAGTACTTC

v_call: TRBV6-5
d_call: NA
j_call: TRBJ2-1
clone_size: few
cdr3_aa: CASVRDSSSEQFF
cdr3_nt: TGTGCCAGCGTCCGGGACTCCTCGAGTGAGCAGTTCTTC

v_call: TRBV15
d_call: TRBD1
j_call: TRBJ2-7
clone_size: NA
cdr3_aa: CATTPGQGLNEQYF
cdr3_nt: TGTGCCACCACCCCGGGACAGGGACTCAACGAGCAGTACTTC

v_call: TRBV6-1
d_call: NA
j_call: TRBJ1-6
clone_size: NA
cdr3_aa: CASSPSLHGVSPLHF
cdr3_nt: TGTGCCAGCAGTCCCTCCCTTCACGGGGTTTCACCCCTCCACTTT

v_call: TRBV7-9
d_call: TRBD1
j_call: TRBJ1-1
clone_size: NA
cdr3_aa: CASSSYFTGERTEAFF
cdr3_nt: TGTGCCAGCAGCTCTTATTTTACAGGGGAACGGACTGAAGCTTTCTTT

v_call: TRBV15
d_call: NA
j_call: TRBJ1-5
clone_size: NA
cdr3_aa: CATSRDWREGQPQHF
cdr3_nt: TGTGCCACCAGCAGAGATTGGAGGGAAGGTCAGCCCCAGCATTTT

v_call: TRBV2
d_call: TRBD2
j_call: TRBJ2-1
clone_size: NA
cdr3_aa: CASSEKTAGVGDEQFF
cdr3_nt: TGTGCCAGCAGTGAAAAGACGGCGGGGGTCGGGGATGAGCAGTTCTTC

v_call: TRBV29-1
d_call: NA
j_call: TRBJ1-2
clone_size: NA
cdr3_aa: CSLWEGKGYTF
cdr3_nt: TGCAGCCTTTGGGAGGGGAAAGGCTACACCTTC

v_call: TRBV5-8
d_call: TRBD1
j_call: TRBJ1-2
clone_size: NA
cdr3_aa: CASSPYRGPGYGYTF
cdr3_nt: TGTGCCAGCAGCCCCTACAGGGGGCCCGGCTATGGCTACACCTTC

v_call: TRBV30
d_call: TRBD1
j_call: TRBJ1-2
clone_size: NA
cdr3_aa: CAWSKGQGHKYGYTF
cdr3_nt: TGTGCCTGGAGTAAAGGACAGGGACATAAATATGGCTACACCTTC

v_call: TRBV5-1
d_call: TRBD2
j_call: TRBJ2-3
clone_size: NA
cdr3_aa: CASSLGLAAYTDTQYF
cdr3_nt: TGCGCCAGCAGCTTAGGACTAGCGGCTTACACAGATACGCAGTATTTT

v_call: TRBV6-4
d_call: TRBD1
j_call: TRBJ1-4
clone_size: NA
cdr3_aa: CASSPGTGDEKLFF
cdr3_nt: TGTGCCAGCAGCCCCGGGACAGGTGATGAAAAACTGTTTTTT

v_call: TRBV9
d_call: NA
j_call: TRBJ1-3
clone_size: NA
cdr3_aa: CASSVDQGREGNTIYF
cdr3_nt: TGTGCCAGCAGCGTAGATCAGGGGAGGGAAGGAAACACCATATATTTT

v_call: TRBV19
d_call: NA
j_call: TRBJ1-2
clone_size: NA
cdr3_aa: CASSISGVNGYTF
cdr3_nt: TGTGCCAGTAGTATCAGCGGGGTGAATGGCTACACCTTC

v_call: TRBV5-4
d_call: NA
j_call: TRBJ1-6
clone_size: NA
cdr3_aa: CASSQGRVDSPLHF
cdr3_nt: TGTGCCAGCAGCCAGGGCCGGGTGGATTCACCCCTCCACTTT